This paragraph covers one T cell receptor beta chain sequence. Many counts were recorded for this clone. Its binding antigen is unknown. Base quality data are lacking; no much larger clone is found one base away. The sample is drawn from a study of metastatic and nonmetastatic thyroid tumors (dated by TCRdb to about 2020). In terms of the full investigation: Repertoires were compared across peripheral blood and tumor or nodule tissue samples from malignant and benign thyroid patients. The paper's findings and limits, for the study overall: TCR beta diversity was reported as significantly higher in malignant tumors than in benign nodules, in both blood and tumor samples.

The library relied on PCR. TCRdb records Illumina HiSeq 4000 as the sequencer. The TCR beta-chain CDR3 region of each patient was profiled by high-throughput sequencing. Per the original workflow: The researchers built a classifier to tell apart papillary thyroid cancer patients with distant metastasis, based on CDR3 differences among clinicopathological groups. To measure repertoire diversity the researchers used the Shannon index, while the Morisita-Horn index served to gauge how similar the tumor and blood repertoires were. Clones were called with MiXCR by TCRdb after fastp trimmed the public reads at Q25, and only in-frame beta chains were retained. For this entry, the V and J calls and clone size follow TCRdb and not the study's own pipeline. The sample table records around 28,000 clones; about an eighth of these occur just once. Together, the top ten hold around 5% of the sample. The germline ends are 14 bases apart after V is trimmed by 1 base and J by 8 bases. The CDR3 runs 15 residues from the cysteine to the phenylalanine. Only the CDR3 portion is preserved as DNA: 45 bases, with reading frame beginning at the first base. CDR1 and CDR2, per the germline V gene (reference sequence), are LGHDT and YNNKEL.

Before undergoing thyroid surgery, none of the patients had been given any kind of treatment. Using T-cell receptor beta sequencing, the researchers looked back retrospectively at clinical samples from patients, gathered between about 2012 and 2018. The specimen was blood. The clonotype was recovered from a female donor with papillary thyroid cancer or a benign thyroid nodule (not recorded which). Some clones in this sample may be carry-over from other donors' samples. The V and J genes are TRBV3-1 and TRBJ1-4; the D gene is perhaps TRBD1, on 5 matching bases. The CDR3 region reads CASSQVWGAGEKLFF. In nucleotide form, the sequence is TGTGCCAGCAGCCAAGTATGGGGCGCCGGGGAAAAACTGTTTTTT.